This T cell receptor (beta chain) was obtained from a study of T cells in Graves' hyperthyroidism and ophthalmopathy. This CDR3 has 16 amino acids. V lost 3 bases and J lost 0, with 17 bases in between. The germline CDR1 and CDR2 sequences are SQVTM and ANQGSEA. RNA transcripts served as the template for amplifying TCR beta CDR3 regions. HTBI primers were employed in a first-round RT-PCR of the TCR CDR3. Each CDR3 protein is one row after TCRdb ran MiXCR on the multiplex PCR reads. The sample yields about 770,000 distinct CDR3 sequences, 15% to 20% seen once. Study-wide findings and caveats: Ophthalmopathy was separated from stable hyperthyroidism by a 13 V-J model. Blood also contained most expanded thyroid clonotypes above 0.001.

Diagnoses were made from clinical symptoms, serum measures (thyroxine and TRAb), thyroid ultrasound and orbital computed tomography. From more than 9.5 ml of fresh peripheral blood, PBMCs were isolated. This clonotype has a handful of counts. Antigen: not known. The source of this sequence is a woman aged 45-60 years with Graves' hyperthyroidism that later progressed to Graves' ophthalmopathy. V gene TRBV29-1 combines with J gene TRBJ1-1; D call uncertain. The sample comprised blood. The CDR3 nucleotides are TGCAGCGTTGATGAAGGGAGAAGGTACATGAACACTGAAGCTTTCTTT. Protein: CSVDEGRRYMNTEAFF.